This passage covers 10 T cell receptor beta chains from one sample sequenced in a study of T cell responses to AZD1222 COVID-19 vaccine (dated by TCRdb to about 2021). Library method: the immunoSEQ multiplex PCR assay. This is the immuneACCESS table as TCRdb keeps it, with only in-frame sequences that have V and J called. A part of the clones is gone; compared with another copy, unresolved V genes explain less than half, and the rest is unexplained. Present in this sample are more than 150,000 clones, approximately 90% of which were seen just once. Clones ranked in the top ten supply approximately 2% of the sample. The time point label for this specimen denotes: baseline before first vaccination. Here the sequenced sample was peripheral blood, taken on day 0 of AZD1222 vaccination. These receptors were collected from an adult in good health.

This sequence joins TRBV28 and TRBJ1-2; 7 bases match TRBD1. Germline assignment: CDR1 MDHEN and CDR2 SYDVKM. Trimming cost V 5 bases and J 7 bases; bases outside gene matches: 19. CDR3 length equals 17 residues. The CDR3 loop is CASSNLIVSTGRSGYTF. CDR3 nucleotide sequence: TGTGCCAGCAGTAACCTCATCGTCTCGACAGGGCGAAGTGGCTACACCTTC.

A single count supports this clone. CDR3 amino acids: CASSYSSEGSYEQYF. For the CDR3, the DNA is TGTGCCAGCAGTTACTCGTCGGAAGGGTCCTACGAGCAGTACTTC. The chain has TRBV6-2 or TRBV6-3 and TRBJ2-7; D is unresolved. With 0 bases removed from V and 1 base from J, the gap between germline ends came to 10 bases. The CDR3 spans 15 residues. CDR1 is MNHEY, CDR2 SVGEGT, per germline.

In this sample, this clone turned up once. CDR3 in amino acids: CAWTGRGNEQFF. CDR3 nucleotides: TGTGCCTGGACGGGACGGGGCAATGAGCAGTTCTTC. The genes are TRBV30 and TRBJ2-1; D tentatively fits TRBD1 or TRBD2 (5 bases each). The CDR3 runs to 12 residues. Looked up from germline, CDR1 is GTSNPN and CDR2 is SVGIG (reference sequence). Trimming removed 4 bases at V and 6 bases at J, with 10 bases between.

The chain couples TRBV10-3 to TRBJ1-4; D is possibly TRBD1 (5 bases). Trimming removed 0 bases from V and 5 bases from J, with 13 bases in between. Germline values: CDR1 ENHRY, CDR2 SYGVKD. There are 16 residues in the CDR3. The CDR3 loop is CAISESPGLRNEKLFF. The CDR3 nucleotides are TGTGCCATCAGTGAGTCGCCGGGACTGCGAAATGAAAAACTGTTTTTT.

CDR3 in DNA: TGCGCCAGCAGCGGCCAGGGTCGGGGCACTGAAGCTTTCTTT. This gives the protein CASSGQGRGTEAFF. V gene TRBV5-1 combines with J gene TRBJ1-1; a possible D gene is TRBD1 (5 bases). Germline lookup yields CDR1 SGHRS and CDR2 YFSETQ. V was pared by 4 bases and J by 4 bases, with 14 bases between. This CDR3 has 14 amino acids.

The chain joins TRBV19 to TRBJ2-3; 11 positions match TRBD1. With V trimmed by 4 bases and J by 4 bases, 1 base remained unmatched. This CDR3 comprises 14 residues. Germline CDR1 LNHDA, CDR2 SQIVND (reference sequence). CDR3 sequence: CASSRTGGADTQYF. The CDR3 region has the DNA TGTGCCAGTAGTAGGACAGGGGGCGCAGATACGCAGTATTTT. The full variable domain, its missing parts supplied by reference TRBV19 and TRBJ2-3, is DGGITQSPKYLFRKEGQNVTLSCEQNLNHDAMYWYRQDPGQGLRLIYYSQIVNDFQKGDIAEGYSVSREKKESFPLTVTSAQKNPTAFYLCASSRTGGADTQYFGPGTRLTVL.

J is TRBJ1-3 and V is TRBV27; no reliable D call. The CDR3 totals 14 residues. Germline V gives CDR1 MNHEY, CDR2 SMNVEV (reference sequence). V lost 6 bases and J 4 bases, leaving 13 bases between the germline ends. The CDR3 sequence: CASSRDGNGNTIYF. CDR3 DNA sequence: TGTGCCAGCAGCCGAGACGGGAACGGAAACACCATATATTTT.

The chain recombines TRBV15 with TRBJ1-1; no definite D call. Germline loops: CDR1 LNHNV, CDR2 YYDKDF (reference sequence). The CDR3 runs 13 residues. V was pared by 3 bases and J by 1 base, with 6 bases between. The CDR3 sequence: CATSRQENTEAFF. The DNA of the CDR3 is TGTGCCACCAGCAGGCAAGAGAACACTGAAGCTTTCTTT.

The chain recombines TRBV11-2 with TRBJ1-1; 12 bases align to TRBD1. The CDR3 sequence is 15 residues long. The germline gives CDR1 SGHAT, CDR2 FQNNGV. V shed 5 bases and J 4 bases; nucleotides not matched to a gene: 5. The CDR3 reads CASSIRDRGLTEAFF. The CDR3 DNA follows: TGTGCCAGCAGCATCCGGGACAGGGGGCTCACTGAAGCTTTCTTT.

V is TRBV7-2 and J is TRBJ2-3; tentatively, D is TRBD1 or TRBD2 (5 bases each). The ends were cut back, 2 bases at V and 2 bases at J, with 20 bases in the middle. This CDR3 has 18 amino acids. CDR1 and CDR2 from the germline V gene are SGHTA and FQGNSA. In DNA, the CDR3 is TGTGCCAGCAGCTTAAGGGGACCCTCAACGATGTACACAGATACGCAGTATTTT. Translating gives CASSLRGPSTMYTDTQYF.